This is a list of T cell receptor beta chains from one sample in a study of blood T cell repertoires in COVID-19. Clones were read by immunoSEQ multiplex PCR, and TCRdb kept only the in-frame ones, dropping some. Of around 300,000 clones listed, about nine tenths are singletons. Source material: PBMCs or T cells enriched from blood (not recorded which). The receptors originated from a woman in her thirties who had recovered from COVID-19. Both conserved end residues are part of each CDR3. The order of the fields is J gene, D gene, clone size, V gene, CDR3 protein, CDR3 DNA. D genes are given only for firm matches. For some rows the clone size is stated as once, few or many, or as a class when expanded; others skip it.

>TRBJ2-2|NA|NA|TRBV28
CASSSAGQVSETGELFF
TGTGCCAGCAGTTCCGCGGGTCAGGTATCGGAGACCGGGGAGCTGTTTTTT
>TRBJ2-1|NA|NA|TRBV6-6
CASSPRDNEQFF
TGTGCCAGCAGCCCTCGGGACAATGAGCAGTTCTTC
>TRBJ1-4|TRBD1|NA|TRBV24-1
CATSEEGDRVNEKLFF
TGTGCCACCAGCGAGGAGGGGGACAGAGTTAATGAAAAACTGTTTTTT
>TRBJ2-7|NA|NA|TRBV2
CASSGQEGGEQYF
TGTGCCAGCAGTGGACAGGAAGGGGGAGAGCAGTACTTC
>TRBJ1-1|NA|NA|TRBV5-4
CASSLEPSLRLEAFF
TGTGCCAGCAGCTTGGAGCCGAGTTTACGCCTTGAAGCTTTCTTT
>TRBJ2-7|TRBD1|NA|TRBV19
CATTGTETYEQYF
TGTGCCACCACCGGGACAGAGACCTACGAGCAGTACTTC
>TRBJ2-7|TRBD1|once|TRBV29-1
CSAETGGAEVSYEQYF
TGCAGCGCCGAGACAGGGGGCGCAGAAGTTTCCTACGAGCAGTACTTC
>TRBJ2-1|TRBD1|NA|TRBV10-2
CASRPGGPYNEQFF
TGCGCCAGCAGACCAGGGGGCCCCTACAATGAGCAGTTCTTC
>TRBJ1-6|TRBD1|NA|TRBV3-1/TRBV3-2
CASSQGGQGSSPLHF
TGTGCCAGCAGCCAAGGAGGACAGGGGAGTTCACCCCTCCACTTT
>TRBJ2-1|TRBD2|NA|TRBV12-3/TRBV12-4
CASSFGTNNEQFF
TGTGCCAGCAGTTTTGGGACTAACAATGAGCAGTTCTTC
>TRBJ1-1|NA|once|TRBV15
CATSEGQGTEAFF
TGTGCCACCAGCGAGGGCCAGGGGACTGAAGCTTTCTTT
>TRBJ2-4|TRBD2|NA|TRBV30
CAGATSGYSKNIQYF
TGTGCCGGGGCTACTAGCGGGTATTCCAAAAACATTCAGTACTTC
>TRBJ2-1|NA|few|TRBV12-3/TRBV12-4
CASSLQGNEQFF
TGTGCCAGCAGTTTACAGGGTAATGAGCAGTTCTTC
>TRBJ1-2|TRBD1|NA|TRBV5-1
CASSLEGTAYGYTF
TGCGCCAGCAGCTTGGAGGGGACAGCCTATGGCTACACCTTC
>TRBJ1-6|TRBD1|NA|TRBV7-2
CASSLDRGVNSPLHF
TGTGCCAGCAGCTTAGACAGGGGAGTTAATTCACCCCTCCACTTT
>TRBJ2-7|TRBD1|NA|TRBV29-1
CSVELGQGGLEQYF
TGCAGCGTTGAACTTGGACAGGGAGGTCTCGAGCAGTACTTC
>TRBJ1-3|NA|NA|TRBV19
CASRTNSGNTIYF
TGTGCCAGTAGAACTAACTCTGGAAACACCATATATTTT
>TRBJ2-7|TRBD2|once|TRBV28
CASREGSLSYEQYF
TGTGCCAGCCGGGAGGGCTCACTCTCCTACGAGCAGTACTTC
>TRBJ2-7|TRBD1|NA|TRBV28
CASSLLGQGYEQYF
TGTGCCAGCAGTTTATTAGGACAGGGCTACGAGCAGTACTTC
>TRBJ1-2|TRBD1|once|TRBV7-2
CASSLDGDRALSRGYTF
TGTGCCAGCAGCTTAGACGGGGACAGGGCGCTTTCACGAGGCTACACCTTC
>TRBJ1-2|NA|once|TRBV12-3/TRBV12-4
CATGRGYGYTF
TGTGCCACGGGGCGGGGCTACGGCTACACCTTC
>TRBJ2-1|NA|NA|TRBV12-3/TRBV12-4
CASSPGYNEQFF
TGTGCCAGCAGCCCCGGGTACAATGAGCAGTTCTTC
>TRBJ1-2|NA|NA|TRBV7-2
CASSFDSSDYGYTF
TGTGCCAGCAGCTTCGACAGTTCAGACTATGGCTACACCTTC
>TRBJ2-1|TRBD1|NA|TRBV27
CASSSTGGRKNEQFF
TGTGCCAGCAGTTCCACAGGGGGGAGGAAGAATGAGCAGTTCTTC
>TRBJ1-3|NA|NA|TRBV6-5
CASSYDGGSGNTIYF
TGTGCCAGCAGTTACGACGGGGGGTCTGGAAACACCATATATTTT
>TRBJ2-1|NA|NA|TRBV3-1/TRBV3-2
CASSQDGAVPGNEQFF
TGTGCCAGCAGCCAAGATGGGGCCGTACCTGGAAATGAGCAGTTCTTC
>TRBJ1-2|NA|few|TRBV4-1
CASSQDGRLYGYTF
TGCGCCAGCAGCCAAGATGGCAGACTCTATGGCTACACCTTC
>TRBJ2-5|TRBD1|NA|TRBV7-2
CASSSEGQGIGTQYF
TGTGCCAGCAGCTCCGAGGGACAGGGCATCGGGACCCAGTACTTC
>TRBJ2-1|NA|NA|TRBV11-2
CASSLGRANEQFF
TGTGCCAGCAGCTTAGGTCGAGCGAATGAGCAGTTCTTC
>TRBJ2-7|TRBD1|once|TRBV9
CASSVDGTGVGEQYF
TGTGCCAGCAGCGTAGATGGTACAGGGGTTGGCGAGCAGTACTTC
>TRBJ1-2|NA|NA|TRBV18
CASSPPEGKRKGYTF
TGTGCCAGCTCACCACCGGAGGGGAAGCGTAAGGGCTACACCTTC
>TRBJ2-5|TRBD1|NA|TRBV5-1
CASSKGQNVLGETQYF
TGCGCCAGCAGCAAGGGACAGAACGTCTTGGGTGAGACCCAGTACTTC
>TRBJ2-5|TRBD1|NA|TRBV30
CACQFTGVRETQYF
TGTGCCTGTCAGTTCACAGGGGTACGAGAGACCCAGTACTTC
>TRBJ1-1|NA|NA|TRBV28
CASQGGSLNTEAFF
TGTGCCAGTCAAGGAGGTTCACTTAACACTGAAGCTTTCTTT
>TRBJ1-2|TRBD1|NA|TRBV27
CASSLGQGARGYTF
TGTGCCAGCAGTCTAGGACAGGGGGCGCGAGGCTACACCTTC
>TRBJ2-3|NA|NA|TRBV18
CASSPTSTDTQYF
TGTGCCAGCTCACCAACTAGCACAGATACGCAGTATTTT
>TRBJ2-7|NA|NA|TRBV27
CASSLGTKISYEQYF
TGTGCCAGCTCCCTAGGGACAAAAATCTCCTACGAGCAGTACTTC
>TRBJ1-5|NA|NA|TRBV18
CASSPPEGPQHF
TGTGCCAGCTCACCACCAGAGGGGCCCCAGCATTTT
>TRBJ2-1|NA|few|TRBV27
CASSPLAASLMRDDNEQFF
TGTGCCAGCAGTCCATTAGCGGCGTCCTTAATGAGAGACGACAATGAGCAGTTCTTC
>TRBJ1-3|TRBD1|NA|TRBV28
CASRSQQGRGNTIYF
TGTGCCAGCAGGTCACAACAGGGGAGGGGAAACACCATATATTTT
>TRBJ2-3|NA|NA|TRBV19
CASNPTGPPTDTQYF
TGTGCCAGTAACCCCACAGGCCCACCCACAGATACGCAGTATTTT
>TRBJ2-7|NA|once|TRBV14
CASSQADFLIGGDYEQYF
TGTGCCAGCAGCCAAGCCGACTTCCTCATAGGGGGAGACTACGAGCAGTACTTC
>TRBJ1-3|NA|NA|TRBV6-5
CASSYSWQAGNTIYF
TGTGCCAGCAGTTACTCGTGGCAGGCTGGAAACACCATATATTTT
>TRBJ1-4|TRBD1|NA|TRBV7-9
CASSLDRGGEKLFF
TGTGCCAGCAGCCTAGACAGGGGGGGTGAAAAACTGTTTTTT
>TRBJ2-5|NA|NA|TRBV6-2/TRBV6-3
CASSSGTGETQYF
TGTGCCAGCAGCTCGGGTACCGGCGAGACCCAGTACTTC
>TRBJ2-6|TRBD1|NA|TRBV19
CASSSGTETNVLTF
TGTGCCAGTAGTTCAGGGACAGAGACCAACGTCCTGACTTTC
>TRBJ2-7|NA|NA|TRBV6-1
CASSAADFGAVSYEQYF
TGTGCCAGCAGTGCGGCCGATTTTGGGGCTGTCTCCTACGAGCAGTACTTC
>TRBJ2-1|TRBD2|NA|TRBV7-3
CASSSTSGSGIGQFF
TGTGCCAGCAGTTCAACTAGCGGGAGTGGGATCGGGCAGTTCTTC
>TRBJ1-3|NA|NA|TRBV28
CASTKTASGNTIYF
TGTGCCAGCACCAAGACAGCCTCTGGAAACACCATATATTTT
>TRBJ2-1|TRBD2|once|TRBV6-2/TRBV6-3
CASSYPTKRDGSFRDEQFF
TGTGCCAGCAGTTACCCGACTAAGCGGGACGGGAGCTTCCGGGATGAGCAGTTCTTC
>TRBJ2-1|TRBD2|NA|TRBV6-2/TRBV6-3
CASSSRAGGPHNEQFF
TGTGCCAGCAGTTCCCGAGCGGGAGGGCCCCACAATGAGCAGTTCTTC
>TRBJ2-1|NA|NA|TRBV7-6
CASSLEVEGQISYNEQFF
TGTGCCAGCAGCTTAGAGGTGGAGGGACAGATTTCCTACAATGAGCAGTTCTTC
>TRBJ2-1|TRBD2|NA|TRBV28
CASSSPVASGRNEQFF
TGTGCCAGCAGTTCCCCCGTGGCTAGCGGGAGGAATGAGCAGTTCTTC
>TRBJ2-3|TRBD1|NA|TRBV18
CASSPLSGGSTDTQYF
TGTGCCAGCTCACCACTTTCAGGGGGCTCCACAGATACGCAGTATTTT
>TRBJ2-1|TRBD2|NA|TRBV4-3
CASSPTVGLVNEQFF
TGCGCCAGCAGCCCAACGGTGGGACTAGTTAATGAGCAGTTCTTC
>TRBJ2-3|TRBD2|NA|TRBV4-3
CASSQQSSGSRTDTQYF
TGCGCCAGCAGCCAACAGTCTAGCGGGAGTCGGACAGATACGCAGTATTTT
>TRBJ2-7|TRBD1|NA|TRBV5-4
CASSPGQGGYEQYF
TGTGCCAGCAGCCCTGGACAGGGGGGCTACGAGCAGTACTTC
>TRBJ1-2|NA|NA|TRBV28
CASMSLNYGYTF
TGTGCCAGCATGAGCCTAAACTATGGCTACACCTTC
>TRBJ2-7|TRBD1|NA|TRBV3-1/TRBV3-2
CASSQSQGQAYF
TGTGCCAGCAGCCAATCACAGGGGCAGGCGTACTTC